Below, one T cell receptor (beta chain) is given with its context. This specimen comes from a study of blood T cell repertoires in COVID-19. Study context: The cDNA or gDNA used as material had been derived from T cells, B-cell-depleted T cells, or PBMCs.

This CDR3 is 17 amino acids long. Assay used: immunoSEQ multiplex PCR; TCRdb lists only in-frame clones, some missing. The top ten clones hold around 10% of a sample with about 290,000 clones, about 90% of them seen once. The rearrangement uses TRBV21-1 and TRBJ2-5; no DNA check was done on the table's D call, TRBD1. TRBV21-1 is a recognized pseudogene. The specimen was peripheral blood. The TCR comes from a woman aged 25 to 39 with COVID-19, enrolled during active disease. The CDR3 nucleotides are TGTGCCAGCAGCAAACATAAAGGGGCCGCCGTGGAGGAGACCCAGTACTTC. Amino acids: CASSKHKGAAVEETQYF.